This TCR beta chain was documented in a study of cytotoxic CD8 clonotypes in ibrutinib-treated CLL. Data came from immunoSEQ multiplex PCR; TCRdb stores just in-frame clones and leaves some out. The sample carries over 110,000 clones, approximately 89% recorded once. The sample was PBMCs, taken after 12 months of ibrutinib treatment. This receptor was obtained from a human donor with chronic lymphocytic leukemia.

Written as DNA, the CDR3 is TGTGCCAGCAGTTTTTCGCACATCACAGATACGCAGTATTTT. Amino acid sequence: CASSFSHITDTQYF. V usage is TRBV27 and J usage is TRBJ2-3, with unresolved D. This CDR3 comprises 14 residues. Germline CDR1 reads MNHEY; CDR2 reads SMNVEV (reference sequence). V was cut by 3 bases and J by 2 bases, with 9 bases left in between.